This T cell receptor beta chain was sequenced during a study of vaccination and CD4 T cells after COVID-19. About this clonotype: Its antigen remains unidentified.

An Oncomine TCR Beta short-read assay was used to sequence the DNA from cultured CD4+ T cells. TCRdb passed the PCR reads through MiXCR, listing each CDR3 protein once. This table holds roughly 2,000 distinct CDR3 sequences, 36% found once. This CDR3 is built from 13 residues. CDR1 and CDR2 from the germline V gene are DFQATT and SNEGSKA (reference sequence). Trimming took 6 bases from V and 1 from J, leaving 12 bases between them. Described treatment: roughly 10-day PBMC culture with coronavirus spike peptide pools or control peptides (ViraFEST assay). Researchers collected the unexposed donor's CD4+ T cells before the COVID-19 pandemic (2011-2018).

The sequence came from a human donor in good health. The chain is built from TRBV20-1 and TRBJ1-1; possible D gene TRBD1, 6 bases. Input material: CD4+ T cells from blood, cultured in vitro. This chain's CDR3 is CSAPTGWNTEAFF. The CDR3 coding sequence is TGCAGTGCCCCGACAGGATGGAACACTGAAGCTTTCTTT.